The 8 T cell receptor beta chains listed next were all sequenced from one sample in a study of T cell responses to AZD1222 COVID-19 vaccine. Sequencing was performed with immunoSEQ multiplex PCR; in TCRdb, only in-frame clones are kept and a portion is missing. The sample shows over 85,000 clones, 65% to 85% of them seen only once. The sample here was peripheral blood, taken on day 0 of AZD1222 vaccination. These receptors came from an adult in good health.

The V and J genes are TRBV7-2 and TRBJ2-4, with TRBD2 identical over 7 bases. Germline V lookup: CDR1 SGHTA, CDR2 FQGNSA. The CDR3 contains 15 residues. V shed 5 bases, J shed 1 base, and the junction held 5 bases outside the gene matches. The CDR3 nucleotides are TGTGCCAGCAGCGTCGGGGGGTCTGCCAAAAACATTCAGTACTTC. It yields the protein CASSVGGSAKNIQYF.

The chain employs TRBV6-1 and TRBJ2-3; tentatively, D is TRBD1 (5 bases). The CDR3 has 13 amino acids. Trimming shortened V by 3 bases and J by 4 bases, and 8 bases separated the two germline ends. Germline-derived CDR1 and CDR2 are MNHNS and SASEGT. The CDR3 sequence is CASSETASDTQYF. CDR3 bases: TGTGCCAGCAGTGAGACAGCGTCAGATACGCAGTATTTT.

The J gene is TRBJ2-3, the V gene TRBV27; 8 bases match TRBD2. V shed 4 bases and J 1 base; nucleotides not matched to a gene: 7. The germline V gene encodes CDR1 MNHEY and CDR2 SMNVEV (reference sequence). The CDR3 is made up of 16 amino acids. The CDR3 region is CASSSQAGVGTDTQYF. CDR3 nucleotides: TGTGCCAGCAGTTCCCAAGCGGGAGTAGGCACAGATACGCAGTATTTT.

The chain couples TRBV19 to TRBJ1-5, with a tentative D call TRBD1 (6 bases). The CDR3 is 13 amino acids. Deletions cut 5 bases from V and 6 bases from J, with 11 bases between. Germline V gene lookup returns CDR1 LNHDA and CDR2 SQIVND (reference sequence). The CDR3 spells CASSPMGAQPQHF. CDR3 DNA sequence: TGTGCCAGTAGTCCAATGGGGGCTCAGCCCCAGCATTTT.

This clone has just one count. The V gene is TRBV6-4, the J gene TRBJ2-1; TRBD2 matches 10 bases. The CDR3 spans 16 residues. Germline CDR1 MRHNA, CDR2 SNTAGT. V dropped 4 bases and J dropped 1; count of bases not matched to a gene: 4. The CDR3 nucleotides are TGTGCCAGCAGTGTGATAGCGGGAGGATCCTACAATGAGCAGTTCTTC. Translated: CASSVIAGGSYNEQFF.

The chain carries TRBV5-1 and TRBJ1-2, with TRBD1 matching 7 bases. V shed 2 bases and J 2 bases; nucleotides not matched to a gene: 6. In germline, CDR1 is SGHRS, CDR2 YFSETQ. This CDR3 has 15 residues. The CDR3 coding sequence is TGCGCCAGCAGCTTAACCGGGACAGCAAACTATGGCTACACCTTC. Translating it yields CASSLTGTANYGYTF. The variable domain in full, completed from reference TRBV5-1 and TRBJ1-2, reads KAGVTQTPRYLIKTRGQQVTLSCSPISGHRSVSWYQQTPGQGLQFLFEYFSETQRNKGNFPGRFSGRQFSNSRSEMNVSTLELGDSALYLCASSLTGTANYGYTFGSGTRLTVV.

The genes are TRBV6-1 and TRBJ2-7; TRBD2 might be the D (7 bases). From germline, CDR1 is MNHNS and CDR2 SASEGT. This CDR3 comprises 17 residues. Trimming stripped 4 bases from V and 3 bases from J, with 22 bases between. This CDR3 is CASSVQAGKGHHYEQYF. DNA of the CDR3: TGTGCCAGCAGTGTACAAGCGGGGAAGGGACACCACTACGAGCAGTACTTC.

In this sample, this clone turned up once. The gene calls are TRBV6-5 and TRBJ1-1; 7 bases agree with TRBD1. The CDR3 is 13 amino acids. The V gene end was trimmed by 3 bases and the J gene end by 3 bases; junction bases not matched to a gene: 1. Per the germline V gene, CDR1 is MNHEY and CDR2 is SVGAGI. CDR3 region: CASSYTGDTEAFF. The CDR3 DNA sequence: TGTGCCAGCAGTTATACAGGGGACACTGAAGCTTTCTTT.